A selection of T cell receptor beta chains follows, all from one sample in a study of blood T cells in healthy people across ages. TCRdb processed the 5' RACE reads anew with MiXCR; each CDR3 protein has one entry. The table shows 700,000 to 850,000 distinct CDR3 sequences, with 36% occurring only once. The specimen sequenced was blood. All receptors come from a man younger than 35 in good health. Each CDR3 is given with its conserved first and last residue. The D gene is left open where the match is weak. Size is stated for part of the rows, as once, few or many counts, or as a class when the clone is expanded.

>few|TRBJ2-1|TRBV30|TRBD2
TGTGCCCGCTCTGGCGGGGGGTACAATGAGCAGTTCTTC
CARSGGGYNEQFF
>.|TRBJ2-4|TRBV7-9|TRBD1
TGTGCCAGCAGCTTGGCCAGGGGGATCGGGGAGCAGTACTTC
CASSLARGIGEQYF
>.|TRBJ1-1|TRBV6-2/TRBV6-3|TRBD1
TGTGCCAGCAGCCACAGGGGCCGTAGCACTGAAGCTTTCTTT
CASSHRGRSTEAFF
>few|TRBJ1-2|TRBV20-1|.
TGCAGTGCCCCACAGGGCTACACCTTC
CSAPQGYTF
>few|TRBJ2-1|TRBV9|.
TGTGCCAGCAGCGTAGACCCAGAAAATGAGCAGTTCTTC
CASSVDPENEQFF
>.|TRBJ2-7|TRBV6-2/TRBV6-3|.
TGTGCCAGCAGTTATCACAGGGAATCTCCTAACGAGCAGTACTTC
CASSYHRESPNEQYF
>.|TRBJ1-4|TRBV4-3|.
TGCGCCAGCAGCCGTGTGGGAAACCCCAGTGAAAAACTGTTTTTT
CASSRVGNPSEKLFF
>.|TRBJ2-4|TRBV15|TRBD2
TGTGCCACCAGCAGAGCGGGCGGGGGGGCCAAAAACATTCAGTACTTC
CATSRAGGGAKNIQYF
>.|TRBJ1-5|TRBV7-2|.
TGTGCCAGCAGCTTCCTGACAGGTGGCAATCAGCCCCAGCATTTT
CASSFLTGGNQPQHF
>few|TRBJ2-2|TRBV15|.
TGTGCCACCAGCAGTTTTCCGGGACTTAACACCGGGGAGCTGTTTTTT
CATSSFPGLNTGELFF
>.|TRBJ2-7|TRBV12-3/TRBV12-4|TRBD2
TGTGCCAGCAGTAAGGACATGGGATCGGGAGGGCACGAGCAGTACTTC
CASSKDMGSGGHEQYF
>.|TRBJ2-2|TRBV4-2|.
TGTGCCAGCAGCCAAGCGCTGGTCACCGGGGAGCTGTTTTTT
CASSQALVTGELFF
>.|TRBJ1-2|TRBV6-6|.
TGTGCCAGCAGTTACGCACCACAGGAGGGCTACACCTTC
CASSYAPQEGYTF
>.|TRBJ2-7|TRBV12-3/TRBV12-4|TRBD2
TGTGCCAGCAGTTTAGTTCGGGAGGGGCAGAGATCCTACGAGCAGTACTTC
CASSLVREGQRSYEQYF
>few|TRBJ1-2|TRBV9|.
TGTGCCAGCAGCGTAGGTTCGTCGGGGTATGGCTACACCTTC
CASSVGSSGYGYTF
>few|TRBJ2-7|TRBV20-1|.
TGCAGTGCTAGCGGGGGCACTACCTACGAGCAGTACTTC
CSASGGTTYEQYF
>.|TRBJ2-7|TRBV7-8|TRBD2
TGTGCCAGCAGCTTATTCGGACTAGCGGGGGGTGAGCAGTACTTC
CASSLFGLAGGEQYF
>few|TRBJ2-1|TRBV5-6|.
TGTGCCAGCAGCGCCTTCGGACAGCAGTTCTTC
CASSAFGQQFF
>few|TRBJ2-1|TRBV15|.
TGTGCCACCAGCAGAGATATAGAAGGGGTGGGGGGTAAGGGGTTCTTC
CATSRDIEGVGGKGFF
>.|TRBJ1-1|TRBV20-1|.
TGCAGTGCGCGCCTCTGGGGTCCGGGCATGAACACTGAAGCTTTCTTT
CSARLWGPGMNTEAFF
>.|TRBJ2-5|TRBV4-3|.
TGCGCCAGCAGCCAAGATTTCGGAGGGAGTGAAACCCGAACAGAGACCCAGTACTTC
CASSQDFGGSETRTETQYF
>.|TRBJ2-1|TRBV7-9|TRBD2
TGTGCCAGCAGCCAGCTTGCCGCGGGAGGGTTGGATGAGCAGTTCTTC
CASSQLAAGGLDEQFF
>.|TRBJ2-7|TRBV7-2|.
TGTGCCAGCAGCTTCCAGCCAAGCTCCTACAATGAGCAGTACTTC
CASSFQPSSYNEQYF
>.|TRBJ2-5|TRBV5-4|.
TGTGCCAGCAGCTTGCCAAATACCGGGACCCAAGAGACCCAGTACTTC
CASSLPNTGTQETQYF
>.|TRBJ2-3|TRBV7-6|TRBD2
TGTGCCAGCAGTTCCCTGGGAGGGAGGGACACAGATACGCAGTATTTT
CASSSLGGRDTDTQYF
>.|TRBJ1-1|TRBV18|.
TGTGCCAGCTCACCACGTTCTTTAGAGAACACTGAAGCTTTCTTT
CASSPRSLENTEAFF
>.|TRBJ1-2|TRBV7-8|TRBD1
TGTGCCAGCAGCCCGATCCTGACAGGGGGCACCTATGGCTACACCTTC
CASSPILTGGTYGYTF
>.|TRBJ2-1|TRBV7-2|TRBD1
TGTGCCAGCAGCTTAAACCCTAGGGACAGGGAGTTCTTC
CASSLNPRDREFF
>.|TRBJ2-1|TRBV4-3|TRBD2
TGCGCCAGCAGCCAAGATCAAAGCGGGGGGGCCCCCAATGAGCAGTTCTTC
CASSQDQSGGAPNEQFF
>few|TRBJ2-3|TRBV4-3|TRBD2
TGCGCCAGCAGCCACGATCTAGCGGGGGGAGGGCATACGCAGTATTTT
CASSHDLAGGGHTQYF
>once|TRBJ2-1|TRBV11-1|TRBD1
TGTGCCAGCAGCCTAGACAGGGGTTCATACGATGTGCAGTTCTTC
CASSLDRGSYDVQFF